The clone carrying this T cell receptor beta chain was observed a few times. Unique molecular identifiers were incorporated during preparation of the TCRbeta library. MiXCR, run by TCRdb on the PCR reads, gives a single entry per CDR3 protein. The data contain a few hundred thousand distinct CDR3 sequences, 11% of them singletons. The sample is drawn from a study of T-cell reconstitution after alpha-beta-depleted transplantation in children. V was clipped by 7 bases and J by 3 bases, with 15 bases between them. The CDR3 contains 13 residues. Germline loops: CDR1 DFQATT, CDR2 SNEGSKA (reference sequence).

The chain has TRBV20-1 and TRBJ2-5; tentative D call: TRBD2 (5 bases). This clonotype originated in a human donor who donated a stem cell graft to a child with acute myeloid leukemia. This specimen was PBMCs from the stem cell graft donor, taken from the stem cell graft. The CDR3, as DNA: TGCAGTGGATCCCCGGGATATAAAGAGACCCAGTACTTC. It is translated as CSGSPGYKETQYF.